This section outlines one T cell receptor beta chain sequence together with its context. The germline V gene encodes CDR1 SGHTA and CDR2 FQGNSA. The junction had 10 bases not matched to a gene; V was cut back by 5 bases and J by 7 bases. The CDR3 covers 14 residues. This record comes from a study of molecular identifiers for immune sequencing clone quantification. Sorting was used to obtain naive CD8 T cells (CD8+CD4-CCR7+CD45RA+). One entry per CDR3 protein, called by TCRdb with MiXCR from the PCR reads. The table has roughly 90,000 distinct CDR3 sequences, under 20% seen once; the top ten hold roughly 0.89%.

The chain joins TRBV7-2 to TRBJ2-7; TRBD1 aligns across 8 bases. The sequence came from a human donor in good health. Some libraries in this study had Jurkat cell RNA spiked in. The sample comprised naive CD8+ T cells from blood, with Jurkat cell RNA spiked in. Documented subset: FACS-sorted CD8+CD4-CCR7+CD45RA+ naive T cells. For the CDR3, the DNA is TGTGCCAGCAGCAATGGACAGGGAGTTGAGGAGCAGTACTTC. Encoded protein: CASSNGQGVEEQYF.